The 26 T cell receptor beta chains below come from one sample, sequenced in a study of blood T cell repertoires in COVID-19 (dated by TCRdb to 2020 to 2022). The receptor library was made with the immunoSEQ multiplex PCR assay. In TCRdb, the immuneACCESS table is reduced to in-frame sequences with V and J assigned. These tables do not hold every clone; where another copy was compared, an unresolved V gene accounts for under half, and the others remain unexplained. The sample table contains about 130,000 clones; only one count was recorded for 78% of them. The ten largest clonotypes hold less than 7.5% of the sample. What was sequenced was PBMCs or T cells enriched from blood (not recorded which). Receptors were obtained from a woman aged 45 to 65 who had recovered from COVID-19.

This chain links TRBV2 with TRBJ1-6, with 7 bases identical to TRBD1. V shed 6 bases, J shed 7 bases, and the junction held 6 bases outside the gene matches. The CDR3 is 14 residues long. Germline CDR1 SNHLY, CDR2 FYNNEI. Here the CDR3 reads CASSNSRGNSPLHF. In nucleotides, the CDR3 is TGTGCCAGCAGCAACTCCAGGGGGAATTCACCCCTCCACTTT.

The V and J genes are TRBV29-1 and TRBJ2-7; TRBD2 agrees at 13 bases. The ends lost 6 bases at V and 0 bases at J; junction bases unmatched: 20. Looked up from germline, CDR1 is SQVTM and CDR2 is ANQGSEA. This CDR3 spans 20 amino acids. The CDR3 nucleotides read TGCAGCGTCCATGGCTTAGGATCCGGGACTAGCGGGGCTAGCTCCTACGAGCAGTACTTC. Translated: CSVHGLGSGTSGASSYEQYF.

The V call is TRBV5-8, the J call TRBJ1-1, with a weak D call TRBD1 (6 bases). The CDR3 extends over 15 amino acids. Trimming removed 4 bases from V and 3 bases from J, with 16 bases in between. The germline V gene has CDR1 SGHTS and CDR2 YDEGEE. The CDR3 here is CASSLGTTAHTEAFF. CDR3 sequence (DNA): TGTGCCAGCAGCCTTGGGACAACGGCGCACACTGAAGCTTTCTTT. Full variable domain (outside the CDR3, taken from reference TRBV5-8 and TRBJ1-1): EAGVTQSPTHLIKTRGQQATLRCSPISGHTSVYWYQQALGLGLQFLLWYDEGEERNRGNFPPRFSGRQFPNYSSELNVNALELEDSALYLCASSLGTTAHTEAFFGQGTRLTVV.

Here the CDR3 reads CASSQSMDFQDFYGYTF. CDR3 DNA sequence: TGCGCCAGCAGCCAATCGATGGACTTTCAGGACTTCTATGGCTACACCTTC. The chain links TRBV4-1 to TRBJ1-2; D not certain. V was clipped by 2 bases and J by 4 bases, with 20 bases between them. This CDR3 spans 17 amino acids. Germline V lookup: CDR1 MGHRA, CDR2 YSYEKL.

The gene calls are TRBV29-1 and TRBJ2-5; D uncertain. The CDR3 extends over 11 amino acids. V dropped 4 bases and J dropped 5 bases, with 8 bases sitting between them. Germline V gives CDR1 SQVTM, CDR2 ANQGSEA. The DNA for the CDR3 is TGCAGCGTTGTCCGTGCGGAGACCCAGTACTTC. This gives the protein CSVVRAETQYF.

J is TRBJ2-7 and V is TRBV6-5, with no clear D. Germline V gene lookup returns CDR1 MNHEY and CDR2 SVGAGI. This CDR3 has 13 amino acids. V lost 2 bases, J lost 4 bases, and 9 bases lay in between. CDR3 sequence (DNA): TGTGCCAGCAGTTACGGCTCCTTTTACGAGCAGTACTTC. This sequence encodes CASSYGSFYEQYF.

As for this clone: In the same sample, other DNA sequences code for this CDR3. This chain joins TRBV4-2 and TRBJ1-1; tentative D call: TRBD1 (5 bases). CDR1 and CDR2 (germline): LGHNA, YNFKEQ. Trimming took off 3 bases at V and 1 base at J, with 9 bases between the two ends. This CDR3 is 14 amino acids long. The CDR3 bases are TGTGCCAGCAGCCACCTAGACAGGAACACTGAAGCTTTCTTT. Translated: CASSHLDRNTEAFF.

The chain carries TRBV20-1 and TRBJ2-1; tentatively, D is TRBD2 (7 bases). The CDR3 consists of 15 residues. CDR1 is DFQATT and CDR2 is SNEGSKA in the germline V gene (reference sequence). The germline V and J ends were trimmed by 3 bases and 5 bases, with 17 bases remaining between them. Here the CDR3 reads CSASSRGAPHNEQFF. The DNA for the CDR3 is TGCAGTGCTAGTTCCCGGGGGGCCCCACACAATGAGCAGTTCTTC.

This rearrangement joins TRBV7-9 to TRBJ2-5; D is perhaps TRBD1 (6 bases). There are 13 residues in the CDR3. V dropped 0 bases and J dropped 5 bases, with 7 bases sitting between them. Germline values: CDR1 SEHNR, CDR2 FQNEAQ (reference sequence). Here the CDR3 reads CASSLATGETQYF. CDR3 nucleotide sequence: TGTGCCAGCAGCTTAGCTACAGGGGAGACCCAGTACTTC.

The DNA of the CDR3 is TGTGCCAGCAGCTTAGCGGTGGCGGGACCGGGCTATGGCTACACCTTC. The encoded protein is CASSLAVAGPGYGYTF. This chain links TRBV7-8 with TRBJ1-2, with D possibly being TRBD1 (5 bases). Looked up from germline, CDR1 is SGHVS and CDR2 is FQNEAQ. Trimming took off 0 bases at V and 4 bases at J, with 15 bases between the two ends. The CDR3 totals 16 residues.

V gene TRBV7-9 combines with J gene TRBJ1-4, with TRBD1 matching 7 bases. The CDR3 covers 15 residues. Germline CDR1 and CDR2: SEHNR and FQNEAQ (reference sequence). With 1 base clipped from V and 10 bases from J, the junction kept 9 bases outside the gene matches. Here the CDR3 DNA reads TGTGCCAGCAGCTTAGTGGGACAGACATCCGGAAAACTGTTTTTT. Amino acids: CASSLVGQTSGKLFF.

CDR3 sequence: CASSLEATDYSNQPQHF. The CDR3 nucleotides read TGTGCCAGCAGCTTAGAGGCTACAGACTATAGCAATCAGCCCCAGCATTTT. The chain has TRBV7-2 and TRBJ1-5, with D unclear. The CDR3 totals 17 residues. V lost 1 base and J lost 0, with 13 bases in between. The germline CDR1 and CDR2 sequences are SGHTA and FQGNSA.

V is TRBV2 and J is TRBJ1-2; D may be TRBD1 (5 bases). The germline V gene encodes CDR1 SNHLY and CDR2 FYNNEI. Trimming removed 6 bases at V and 7 bases at J, with 12 bases between. There are 12 residues in the CDR3. CDR3 in DNA: TGTGCCAGCAGGGCGGGGCAACGTGGCTACACCTTC. This translates into CASRAGQRGYTF.

This chain uses TRBV27 with TRBJ1-6, with a possible D match to TRBD1 (6 bases). Germline assignment: CDR1 MNHEY and CDR2 SMNVEV (reference sequence). Deletions cut 3 bases from V and 8 bases from J, with 20 bases between. This CDR3 comprises 17 residues. The CDR3 is CASSFRTGHEWYSPLHF. CDR3 nucleotides: TGTGCCAGCAGTTTCCGCACAGGGCACGAGTGGTATTCACCCCTCCACTTT.

The rearrangement joins TRBV7-9 to TRBJ1-3; 7 bases map to TRBD1. This CDR3 region has 13 residues. The germline gives CDR1 SEHNR, CDR2 FQNEAQ (reference sequence). Losses at the gene ends were 7 bases for V and 3 bases for J; bases not matched to a gene: 3. In DNA, the CDR3 is TGTGCCAGCAACGACAGGGTTGGAAACACCATATATTTT. Translated: CASNDRVGNTIYF. The full variable domain, in which reference TRBV7-9 and TRBJ1-3 provide the parts outside the CDR3, is DTGVSQNPRHKITKRGQNVTFRCDPISEHNRLYWYRQTLGQGPEFLTYFQNEAQLEKSRLLSDRFSAERPKGSFSTLEIQRTEQGDSAMYLCASNDRVGNTIYFGEGSWLTVV.

The chain joins TRBV10-3 to TRBJ1-1, with D possibly matching TRBD1 (5 bases). Per germline, CDR1 ENHRY and CDR2 SYGVKD. The CDR3 covers 14 residues. V was pared by 4 bases and J by 1 base, with 10 bases between. CDR3 coding DNA: TGTGCCATCAGTGCCATTGACAGGAACACTGAAGCTTTCTTT. Amino acid sequence: CAISAIDRNTEAFF.

This rearrangement joins TRBV28 to TRBJ2-7, with a possible D match to TRBD2 (5 bases). V was trimmed by 2 bases and J by 0 bases, leaving 11 bases between them. The V gene's germline CDR1 is MDHEN and CDR2 SYDVKM. CDR3 length equals 15 residues. CDR3 in DNA: TGTGCCAGCAGTTTAGGGGTGGGGAGCTCCTACGAGCAGTACTTC. This gives the protein CASSLGVGSSYEQYF.

This chain uses TRBV28 with TRBJ1-2; the match to TRBD1 covers 11 bases. Trimming cost V 5 bases and J 7 bases; bases outside gene matches: 9. This CDR3 spans 15 amino acids. Germline V gene sequence: CDR1 MDHEN, CDR2 SYDVKM. The CDR3 region is CASSRGGDRGIGYTF. In nucleotides, the CDR3 is TGTGCCAGCAGTCGGGGAGGGGACAGGGGGATTGGCTACACCTTC.

This clone has just a few counts. This chain joins TRBV19 and TRBJ1-5, with D tentatively TRBD1 (5 bases). The CDR3 totals 15 residues. Trimming removed 0 bases at V and 7 bases at J, with 13 bases between. Germline CDR1 LNHDA, CDR2 SQIVND (reference sequence). The CDR3 loop is CASSIDGGTGQPQHF. The CDR3 nucleotides are TGTGCCAGTAGTATAGACGGGGGAACGGGCCAGCCCCAGCATTTT. Full variable domain (rest looked up from reference TRBV19 and TRBJ1-5): DGGITQSPKYLFRKEGQNVTLSCEQNLNHDAMYWYRQDPGQGLRLIYYSQIVNDFQKGDIAEGYSVSREKKESFPLTVTSAQKNPTAFYLCASSIDGGTGQPQHFGDGTRLSIL.

The V and J genes are TRBV2 and TRBJ2-7; D is unresolved. The CDR3 spans 15 residues. The germline gives CDR1 SNHLY, CDR2 FYNNEI. The V end was cut by 8 bases, the J end by 0 bases, with 17 bases between. In nucleotides, the CDR3 is TGTGCCAGCCACGCTTCCTCACATATCTCCTACGAGCAGTACTTC. Protein sequence: CASHASSHISYEQYF.

This clone was recorded many times. This chain connects TRBV10-3 to TRBJ2-1; the match to TRBD2 covers 8 bases. V was pared by 11 bases and J by 7 bases, with 7 bases of the junction left unmatched. Germline lookup yields CDR1 ENHRY and CDR2 SYGVKD. There are 12 residues in the CDR3. The CDR3 spells CAAAGGGNEQFF. The CDR3 nucleotides read TGTGCCGCCGCGGGAGGCGGGAATGAGCAGTTCTTC.

This clone was observed a handful of times. V gene TRBV2 combines with J gene TRBJ1-1; D perhaps matches TRBD1 (6 bases). CDR1 is SNHLY, CDR2 FYNNEI, per germline. CDR3 length equals 16 residues. Trimming removed 2 bases from V and 0 bases from J, with 13 bases in between. This CDR3 is CASSELAGTMNTEAFF. CDR3 sequence (DNA): TGTGCCAGCAGTGAACTCGCAGGGACAATGAACACTGAAGCTTTCTTT.

CDR3 nucleotide sequence: TGTGCCAGCATTGGCAGGGGCATGAACACTGAAGCTTTCTTT. This codes for CASIGRGMNTEAFF. The J gene is TRBJ1-1, the V gene TRBV28; D may be TRBD1 (6 bases). The CDR3 extends over 14 amino acids. The V and J ends lost 7 bases and 0 bases respectively, with 12 bases between them. Germline-derived CDR1 and CDR2 are MDHEN and SYDVKM.

This clone was counted a single time. The chain couples TRBV27 to TRBJ2-7, with 8 bases that match TRBD1. V lost 3 bases to trimming and J lost 6 bases; unmatched junction nucleotides: 7. This CDR3 is built from 14 residues. Looked up from germline, CDR1 is MNHEY and CDR2 is SMNVEV (reference sequence). The CDR3 region is CASSFGDRGSEQYF. CDR3 coding DNA: TGTGCCAGCAGTTTTGGAGACAGGGGTTCCGAGCAGTACTTC.

This clone turned up a few times. The CDR3 protein is CASSDRYGYTF. CDR3 DNA: TGTGCCAGCAGTGATAGATATGGCTACACCTTC. V usage is TRBV6-4 and J usage is TRBJ1-2; D is unresolved. CDR1 and CDR2 from the germline V gene are MRHNA and SNTAGT. The V gene lost 3 bases and the J gene lost 5 bases, with 4 bases spanning the gap. The CDR3 covers 11 residues.

This chain connects TRBV3-1 (or the pseudogene TRBV3-2) to TRBJ2-5, with 7 bases lining up with TRBD1. The CDR3 contains 14 residues. CDR1 is LGHDT and CDR2 is YNNKEL in the germline V gene (reference sequence). V lost 4 bases, J lost 4 bases, and 6 bases stayed unmatched. The CDR3 DNA sequence: TGTGCCAGCAGCCCCACGACAGGGAGAGAGACCCAGTACTTC. Amino acid sequence: CASSPTTGRETQYF.